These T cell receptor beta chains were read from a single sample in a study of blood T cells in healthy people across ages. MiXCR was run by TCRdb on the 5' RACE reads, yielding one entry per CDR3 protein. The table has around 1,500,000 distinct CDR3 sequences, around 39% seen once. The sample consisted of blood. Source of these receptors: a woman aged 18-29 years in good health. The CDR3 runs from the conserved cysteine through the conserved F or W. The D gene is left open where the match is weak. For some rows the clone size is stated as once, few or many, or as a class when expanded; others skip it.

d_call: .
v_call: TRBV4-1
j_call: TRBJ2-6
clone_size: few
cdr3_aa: CASSQGTAPGTGANVLTF
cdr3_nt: TGCGCCAGCAGCCAAGGGACAGCCCCAGGCACTGGGGCCAACGTCCTGACTTTC

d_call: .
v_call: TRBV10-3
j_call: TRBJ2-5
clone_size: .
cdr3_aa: CAISESIPNNEQYF
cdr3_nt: TGTGCCATCAGTGAGTCAATCCCCAATAATGAGCAGTACTTC

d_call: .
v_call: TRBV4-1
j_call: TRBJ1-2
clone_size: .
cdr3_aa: CASSFTDSEKYGGYTF
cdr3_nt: TGCGCCAGCAGCTTCACCGACAGCGAGAAATATGGGGGCTACACCTTC

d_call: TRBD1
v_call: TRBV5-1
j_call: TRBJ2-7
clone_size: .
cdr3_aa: CASSSNNPGQGAHEQYF
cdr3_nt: TGCGCCAGCAGCTCGAACAATCCGGGACAGGGGGCCCACGAGCAGTACTTC

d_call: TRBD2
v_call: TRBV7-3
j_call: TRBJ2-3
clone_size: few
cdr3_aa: CASSLTGGITDTQYF
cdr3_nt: TGTGCCAGCAGCTTAACGGGGGGGATCACAGATACGCAGTATTTT

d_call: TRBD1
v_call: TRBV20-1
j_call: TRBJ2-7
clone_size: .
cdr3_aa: CSARVPDDDRVSYEQYF
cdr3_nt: TGCAGTGCTAGAGTCCCCGACGATGACAGGGTATCCTACGAGCAGTACTTC

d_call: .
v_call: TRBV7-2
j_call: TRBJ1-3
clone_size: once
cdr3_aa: CASSQKVYGNTIYF
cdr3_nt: TGTGCCAGCAGCCAAAAGGTTTACGGAAACACCATATATTTT

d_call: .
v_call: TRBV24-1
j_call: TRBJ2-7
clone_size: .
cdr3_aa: CATSDRTGSSYNEQYF
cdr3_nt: TGTGCCACCAGTGATCGGACGGGAAGCTCCTACAATGAGCAGTACTTC

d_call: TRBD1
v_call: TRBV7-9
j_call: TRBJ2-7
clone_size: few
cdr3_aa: CASSSEAGQGYEQYF
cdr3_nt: TGTGCCAGCAGCTCTGAGGCTGGACAGGGCTACGAGCAGTACTTC

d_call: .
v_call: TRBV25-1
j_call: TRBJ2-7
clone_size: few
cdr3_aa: CASGTAYEQYF
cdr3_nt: TGTGCCAGTGGTACGGCCTACGAGCAGTACTTC

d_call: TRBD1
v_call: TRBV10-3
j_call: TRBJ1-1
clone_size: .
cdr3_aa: CAISESGQGKTEAFF
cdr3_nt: TGTGCCATCAGTGAGTCGGGACAGGGCAAAACTGAAGCTTTCTTT

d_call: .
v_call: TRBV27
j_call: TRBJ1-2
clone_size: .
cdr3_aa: CASGRAGSNYGYTF
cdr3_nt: TGTGCCAGCGGTCGGGCAGGTTCTAACTATGGCTACACCTTC

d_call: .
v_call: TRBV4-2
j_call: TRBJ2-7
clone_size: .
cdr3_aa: CASSQAPSGSSSYEQYF
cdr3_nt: TGTGCCAGCAGCCAAGCCCCAAGCGGATCTAGCTCCTACGAGCAGTACTTC

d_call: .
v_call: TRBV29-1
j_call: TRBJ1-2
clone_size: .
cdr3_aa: CSGWTANYGYTF
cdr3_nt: TGCAGCGGGTGGACGGCTAACTATGGCTACACCTTC

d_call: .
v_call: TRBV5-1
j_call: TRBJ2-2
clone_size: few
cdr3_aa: CASSVHGELFF
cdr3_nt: TGCGCCAGCAGCGTTCACGGGGAGCTGTTTTTT

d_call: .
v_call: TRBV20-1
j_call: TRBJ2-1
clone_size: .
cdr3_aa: CSVRVPSGGGRQGTYNEQFF
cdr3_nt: TGCAGTGTTAGGGTCCCTTCTGGGGGCGGGAGACAAGGGACCTACAATGAGCAGTTCTTC

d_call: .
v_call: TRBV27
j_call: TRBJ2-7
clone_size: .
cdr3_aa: CASSGASSYEQYF
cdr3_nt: TGTGCCAGCTCGGGGGCAAGCTCCTACGAGCAGTACTTC

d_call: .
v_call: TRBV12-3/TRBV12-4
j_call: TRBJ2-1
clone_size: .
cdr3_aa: CASSLGHKGDEQFF
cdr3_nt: TGTGCCAGCAGTTTAGGCCATAAAGGGGATGAGCAGTTCTTC

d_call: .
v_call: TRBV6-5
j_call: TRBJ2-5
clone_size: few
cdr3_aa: CASSSGPGTTETQYF
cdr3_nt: TGTGCCAGCAGTTCAGGCCCCGGGACAACAGAGACCCAGTACTTC

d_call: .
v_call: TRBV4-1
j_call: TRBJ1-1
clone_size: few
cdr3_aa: CASSQEMGGTTEAFF
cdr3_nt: TGCGCCAGCAGCCAAGAGATGGGGGGGACCACTGAAGCTTTCTTT

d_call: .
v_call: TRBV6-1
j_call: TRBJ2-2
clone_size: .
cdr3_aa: CASNRETGELFF
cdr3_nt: TGTGCCAGCAACAGGGAAACCGGGGAGCTGTTTTTT

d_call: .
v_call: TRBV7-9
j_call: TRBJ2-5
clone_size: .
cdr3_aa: CAGGAQETQYF
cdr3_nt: TGTGCCGGAGGAGCACAAGAGACCCAGTACTTC

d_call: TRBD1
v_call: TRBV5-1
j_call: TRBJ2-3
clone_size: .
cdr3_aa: CASSVQGQGSARYF
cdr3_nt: TGCGCCAGCAGCGTACAAGGACAGGGATCAGCGCGGTATTTT

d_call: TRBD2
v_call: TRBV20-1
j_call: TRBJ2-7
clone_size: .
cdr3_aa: CSASLAGVQNEQYF
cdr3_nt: TGCAGTGCTAGCCTAGCGGGGGTTCAAAATGAGCAGTACTTC

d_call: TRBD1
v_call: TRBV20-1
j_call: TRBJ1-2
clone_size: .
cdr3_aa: CSADRGGYGYTF
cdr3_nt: TGCAGTGCTGACAGGGGCGGCTATGGCTACACCTTC

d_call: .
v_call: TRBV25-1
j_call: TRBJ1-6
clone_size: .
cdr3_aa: CASSEPDPWNSPLHF
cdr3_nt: TGTGCCAGCAGTGAACCGGATCCATGGAATTCACCCCTCCACTTT

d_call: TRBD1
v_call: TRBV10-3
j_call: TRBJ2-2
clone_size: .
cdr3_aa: CAISGDRGANTGELFF
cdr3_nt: TGTGCCATCAGTGGGGACAGGGGGGCGAACACCGGGGAGCTGTTTTTT

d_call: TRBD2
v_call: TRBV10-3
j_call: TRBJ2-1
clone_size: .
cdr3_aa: CAISEGAGGRDNEQFF
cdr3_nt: TGTGCCATCAGTGAGGGTGCGGGGGGGCGGGACAATGAGCAGTTCTTC

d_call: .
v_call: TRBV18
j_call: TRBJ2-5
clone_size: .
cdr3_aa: CASSPGDKETQYF
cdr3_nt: TGTGCCAGCTCACCAGGAGACAAAGAGACCCAGTACTTC

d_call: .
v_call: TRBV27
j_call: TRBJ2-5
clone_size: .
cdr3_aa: CASSSTSAAQYF
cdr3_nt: TGTGCCAGCAGTTCGACATCGGCGGCCCAGTACTTC

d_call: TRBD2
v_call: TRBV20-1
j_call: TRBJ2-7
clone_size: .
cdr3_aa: CSASSSLAGNEQYF
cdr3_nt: TGCAGTGCTAGTTCATCCCTAGCGGGAAACGAGCAGTACTTC

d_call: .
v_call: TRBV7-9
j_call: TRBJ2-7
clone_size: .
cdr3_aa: CASSSDLSYEQYF
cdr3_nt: TGTGCCAGCAGCTCGGATTTATCCTACGAGCAGTACTTC

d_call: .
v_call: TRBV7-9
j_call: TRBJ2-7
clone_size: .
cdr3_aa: CASSLESSSHEQYF
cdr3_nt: TGTGCCAGCAGCTTAGAGTCGAGTTCCCACGAGCAGTACTTC

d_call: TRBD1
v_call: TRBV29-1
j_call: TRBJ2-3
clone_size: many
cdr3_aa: CSVQGQGTDTQYF
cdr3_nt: TGCAGCGTCCAAGGACAGGGAACAGATACGCAGTATTTT

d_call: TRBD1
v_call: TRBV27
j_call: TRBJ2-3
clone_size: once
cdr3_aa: CASSLIGGTGGSDTQYF
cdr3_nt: TGTGCCAGCAGTTTAATTGGAGGGACAGGGGGTTCAGATACGCAGTATTTT

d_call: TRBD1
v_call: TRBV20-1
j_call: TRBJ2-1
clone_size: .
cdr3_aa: CSAAGGPEQFF
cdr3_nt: TGCAGTGCCGCAGGGGGTCCTGAGCAGTTCTTC

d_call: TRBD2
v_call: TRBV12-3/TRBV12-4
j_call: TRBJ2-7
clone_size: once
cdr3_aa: CASSLARGAGNSYEQYF
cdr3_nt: TGTGCCAGCAGTTTAGCGCGGGGAGCGGGAAACTCCTACGAGCAGTACTTC

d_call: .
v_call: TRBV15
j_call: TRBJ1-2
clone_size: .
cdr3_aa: CATSREAGDGYTF
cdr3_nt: TGTGCCACCAGCAGAGAGGCGGGGGATGGCTACACCTTC

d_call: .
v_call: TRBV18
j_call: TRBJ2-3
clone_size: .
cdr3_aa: CASSPGRTGDTQYF
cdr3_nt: TGTGCCAGCTCACCGGGCCGGACGGGAGATACGCAGTATTTT

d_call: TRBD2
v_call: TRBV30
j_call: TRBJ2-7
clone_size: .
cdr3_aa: CAIGGSLHEQYF
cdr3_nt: TGTGCCATAGGCGGGAGCTTACACGAGCAGTACTTC

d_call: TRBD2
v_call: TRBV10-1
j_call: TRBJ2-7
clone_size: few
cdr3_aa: CASSALAGSSYNEQYF
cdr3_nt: TGCGCCAGCAGTGCACTAGCGGGGAGCTCCTACAATGAGCAGTACTTC

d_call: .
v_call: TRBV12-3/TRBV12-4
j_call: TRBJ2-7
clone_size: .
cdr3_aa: CASIPPRESGGSDEQYF
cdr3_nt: TGTGCCAGCATCCCCCCCCGGGAATCGGGGGGCTCCGACGAGCAGTACTTC

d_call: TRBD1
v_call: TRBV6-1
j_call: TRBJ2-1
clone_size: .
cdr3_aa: CASRDRVYNEQFF
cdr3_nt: TGTGCCAGCCGGGACAGGGTATACAATGAGCAGTTCTTC

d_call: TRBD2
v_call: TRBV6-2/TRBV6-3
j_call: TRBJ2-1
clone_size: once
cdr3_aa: CASSLSTSGPYNEQFF
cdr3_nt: TGTGCCAGCAGCCTCTCGACTAGCGGGCCCTACAATGAGCAGTTCTTC

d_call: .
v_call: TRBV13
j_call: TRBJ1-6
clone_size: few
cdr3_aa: CASSPGRREDNSPLHF
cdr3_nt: TGTGCCAGCAGCCCAGGTCGGAGGGAGGATAATTCACCCCTCCACTTT

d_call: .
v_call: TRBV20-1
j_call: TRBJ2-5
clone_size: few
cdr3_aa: CSARDGDAIAETQYF
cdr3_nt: TGCAGTGCTAGAGATGGGGATGCGATTGCAGAGACCCAGTACTTC

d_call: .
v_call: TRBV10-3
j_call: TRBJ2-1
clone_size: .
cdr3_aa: CAISESQARAGYNEQFF
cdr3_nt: TGTGCCATCAGTGAGTCCCAGGCCCGGGCGGGATACAATGAGCAGTTCTTC